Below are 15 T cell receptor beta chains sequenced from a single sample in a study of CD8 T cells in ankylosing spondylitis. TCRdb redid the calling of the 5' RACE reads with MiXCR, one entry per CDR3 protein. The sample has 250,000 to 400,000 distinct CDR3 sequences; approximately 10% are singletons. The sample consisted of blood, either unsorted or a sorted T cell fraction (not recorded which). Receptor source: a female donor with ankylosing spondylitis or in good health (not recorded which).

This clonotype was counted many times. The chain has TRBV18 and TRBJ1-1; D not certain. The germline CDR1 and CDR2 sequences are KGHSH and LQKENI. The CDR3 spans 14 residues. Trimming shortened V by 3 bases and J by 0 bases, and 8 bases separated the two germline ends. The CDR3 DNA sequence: TGTGCCAGCTCACCTCAGAACCTGAACACTGAAGCTTTCTTT. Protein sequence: CASSPQNLNTEAFF.

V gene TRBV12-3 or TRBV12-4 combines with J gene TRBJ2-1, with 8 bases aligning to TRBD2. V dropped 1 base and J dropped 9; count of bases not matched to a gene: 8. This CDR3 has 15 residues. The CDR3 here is CASSLGSGMSGEQFF. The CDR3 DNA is TGTGCCAGCAGTTTAGGTAGCGGGATGTCTGGTGAGCAGTTCTTC.

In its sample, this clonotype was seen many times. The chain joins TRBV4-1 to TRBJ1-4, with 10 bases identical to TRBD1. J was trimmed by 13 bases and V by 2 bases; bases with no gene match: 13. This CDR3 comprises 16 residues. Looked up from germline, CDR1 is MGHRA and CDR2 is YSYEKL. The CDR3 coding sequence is TGCGCCAGCAGCCAACGGATCCCGGGACAGGGGAGCCTACTGTTTTTT. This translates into CASSQRIPGQGSLLFF.

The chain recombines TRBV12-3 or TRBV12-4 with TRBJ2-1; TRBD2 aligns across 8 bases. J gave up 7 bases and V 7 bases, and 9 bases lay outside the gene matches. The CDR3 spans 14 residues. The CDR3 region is CASTPNGGANEQFF. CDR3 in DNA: TGTGCCAGCACGCCTAACGGGGGGGCAAATGAGCAGTTCTTC.

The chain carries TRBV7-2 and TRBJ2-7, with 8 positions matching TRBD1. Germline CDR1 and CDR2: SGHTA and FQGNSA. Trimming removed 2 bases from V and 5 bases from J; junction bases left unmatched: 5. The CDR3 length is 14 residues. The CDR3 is CASSLSDRGHEQYF. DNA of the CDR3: TGTGCCAGCAGCTTAAGTGACAGGGGCCACGAGCAGTACTTC.

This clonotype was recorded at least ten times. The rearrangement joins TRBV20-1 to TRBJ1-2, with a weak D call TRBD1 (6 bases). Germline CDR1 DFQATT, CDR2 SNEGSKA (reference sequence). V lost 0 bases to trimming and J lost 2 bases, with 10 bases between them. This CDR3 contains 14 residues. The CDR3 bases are TGCAGTGCTAGAGATGGCGGGGGCAACTATGGCTACACCTTC. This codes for CSARDGGGNYGYTF.

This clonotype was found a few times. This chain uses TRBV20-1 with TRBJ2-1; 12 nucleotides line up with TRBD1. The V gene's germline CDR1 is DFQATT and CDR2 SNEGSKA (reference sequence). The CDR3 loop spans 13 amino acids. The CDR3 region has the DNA TGCAGCCGGCCGGGACAGGGGGCTAATGAGCAGTTCTTC. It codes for CSRPGQGANEQFF.

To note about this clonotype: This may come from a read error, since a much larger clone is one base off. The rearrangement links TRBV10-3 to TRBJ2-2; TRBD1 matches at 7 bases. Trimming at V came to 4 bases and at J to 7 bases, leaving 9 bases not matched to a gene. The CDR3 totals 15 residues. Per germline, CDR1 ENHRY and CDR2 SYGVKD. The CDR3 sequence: CAISVGQGDSGELFF. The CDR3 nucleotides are TGTGCCATCAGTGTTGGGCAGGGGGACAGCGGGGAGCTGTTTTTT.

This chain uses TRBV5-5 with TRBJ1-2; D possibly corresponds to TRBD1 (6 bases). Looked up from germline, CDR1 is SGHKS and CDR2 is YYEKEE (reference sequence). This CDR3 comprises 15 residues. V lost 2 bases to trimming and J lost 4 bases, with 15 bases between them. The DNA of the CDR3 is TGTGCCAGCAGCTTAAGAGGGGGAGATGGCTATGGCTACACCTTC. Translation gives CASSLRGGDGYGYTF.

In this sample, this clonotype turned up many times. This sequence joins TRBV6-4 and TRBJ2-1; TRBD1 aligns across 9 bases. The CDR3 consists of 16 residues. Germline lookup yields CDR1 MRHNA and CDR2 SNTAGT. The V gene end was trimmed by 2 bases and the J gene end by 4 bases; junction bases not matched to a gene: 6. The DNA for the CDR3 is TGTGCCAGCAGTGACGAGGGACAGGGAAGTTACAATGAGCAGTTCTTC. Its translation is CASSDEGQGSYNEQFF.

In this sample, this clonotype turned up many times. The CDR3 DNA reads as TGCAGTGCTAGACACGACCCGGCGCTTTATAGCAATCAGCCCCAGCATTTT. It is translated as CSARHDPALYSNQPQHF. The chain joins TRBV20-1 to TRBJ1-5; no clear D. This CDR3 region has 17 residues. The V gene's germline CDR1 is DFQATT and CDR2 SNEGSKA (reference sequence). Trimming cost V 2 bases and J 0 bases, with 17 bases left between them.

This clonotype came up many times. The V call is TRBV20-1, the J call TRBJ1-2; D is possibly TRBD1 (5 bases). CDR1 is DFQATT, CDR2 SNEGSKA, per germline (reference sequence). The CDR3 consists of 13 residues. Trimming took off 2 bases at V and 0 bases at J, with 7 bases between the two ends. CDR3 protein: CSARQGTNYGYTF. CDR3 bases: TGCAGTGCTAGACAGGGTACTAACTATGGCTACACCTTC.

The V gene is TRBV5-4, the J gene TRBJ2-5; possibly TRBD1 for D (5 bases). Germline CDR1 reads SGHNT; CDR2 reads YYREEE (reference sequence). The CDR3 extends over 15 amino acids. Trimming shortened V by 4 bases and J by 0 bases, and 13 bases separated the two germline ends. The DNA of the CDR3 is TGTGCCAGCAGCGGGAAGACAGAGTACCAAGAGACCCAGTACTTC. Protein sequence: CASSGKTEYQETQYF.

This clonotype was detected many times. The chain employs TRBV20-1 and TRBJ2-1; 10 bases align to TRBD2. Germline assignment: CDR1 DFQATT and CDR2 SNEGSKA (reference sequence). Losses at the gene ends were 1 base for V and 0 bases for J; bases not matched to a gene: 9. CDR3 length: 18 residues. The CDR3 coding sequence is TGCAGTGCTAGAGTCCGACTAGCGGGTTGGAGCTCCTACAATGAGCAGTTCTTC. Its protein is CSARVRLAGWSSYNEQFF.

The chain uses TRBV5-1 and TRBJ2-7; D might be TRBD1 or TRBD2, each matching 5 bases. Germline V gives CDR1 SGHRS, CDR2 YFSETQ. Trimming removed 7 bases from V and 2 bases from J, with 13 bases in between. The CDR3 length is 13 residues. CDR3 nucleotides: TGCGCCAGCCACCGGGACGGAGCCTACGAGCAGTACTTC. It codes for CASHRDGAYEQYF.